Listed below are T cell receptor beta chains from one sample, sequenced in a study of regulatory T cells in long-lasting Graves disease. TCRdb recomputed calls from the multiplex PCR reads with MiXCR, one row per CDR3 protein. The repertoire holds some 600,000 distinct CDR3 sequences, with approximately 16% as singletons. The data also belong to a second study, concerning T cells in Graves' hyperthyroidism and ophthalmopathy.

The sequencing used peripheral blood mononuclear cells (PBMCs), collected at new diagnosis, from a patient treated with antithyroid drugs. The receptors shown here come from a man aged 18 to 35 with Graves disease. Each CDR3 is given with its conserved first and last residue. The D gene is left open where the match is weak. Some rows have no size entry. The others give once, few or many, or a class for an expanded clone.

clone_size | j_call | v_call | d_call | cdr3_nt | cdr3_aa
few | TRBJ2-2 | TRBV20-1 | TRBD2 | TGCAGTGCTAGAGGGGTTGGCGGGAGCGCGACCGGGGAGCTGTTTTTT | CSARGVGGSATGELFF
many | TRBJ2-3 | TRBV12-3/TRBV12-4 | TRBD1 | TGTGCCAGCATCATAACAGGGGGGACATACGAGCAGTATTTT | CASIITGGTYEQYF
many | TRBJ1-2 | TRBV28 | NA | TGTGCCAGCTTCCAGACACCAGCTAACTATGGCTACACCTTC | CASFQTPANYGYTF
NA | TRBJ2-1 | TRBV28 | TRBD2 | TGTGCCAGCAGGGAGACTAGCGGGAGGGCCCATGAGCAGTTCTTC | CASRETSGRAHEQFF
NA | TRBJ2-3 | TRBV6-1 | NA | TGTGCCAGCGCGCGGAGCACAGATACGCAGTATTTT | CASARSTDTQYF
many | TRBJ2-1 | TRBV2 | TRBD2 | TGTGCCAGCTCCGGTGCGCCAGCGGGAGGTTACTACAATGAGCAGTTCTTC | CASSGAPAGGYYNEQFF
few | TRBJ1-1 | TRBV12-5 | NA | TGTGCTAGTGGAAACAGGCTGAACACTGAAGCTTTCTTT | CASGNRLNTEAFF
NA | TRBJ2-7 | TRBV13 | NA | TGTGCCAGCAGCAAGACAGGAGCCTCCTACGAGCAGTACTTC | CASSKTGASYEQYF
many | TRBJ2-5 | TRBV20-1 | NA | TGCAGTGCTATTGGCGTCTGGAAAACGGAGACCCAGTACTTC | CSAIGVWKTETQYF
few | TRBJ2-2 | TRBV7-9 | NA | TGTGCGATGAAGGGGACGGTCCAAAGAGTCGCGGAAATGGAAAACACCGGGGAGCTGTTTTTT | CAMKGTVQRVAEMENTGELFF
NA | TRBJ2-1 | TRBV12-3/TRBV12-4 | NA | TGTGCCAGCAGTCTCCGGTCCTCCAAAGGGGATGAGCAGTTCTTC | CASSLRSSKGDEQFF
NA | TRBJ1-1 | TRBV3-1 | NA | TGTGCCAGCAGGCGGGACGACATCATGAACACTGAAGCTTTCTTT | CASRRDDIMNTEAFF
few | TRBJ2-2 | TRBV2 | NA | TGTGCCAGCAGTTTTTCGGTGGGCACCGGGAAGCTGTTTTTT | CASSFSVGTGKLFF
NA | TRBJ2-3 | TRBV5-1 | TRBD2 | TGCGCCAGCAGCAATGGACTAGCGGGAGTCCCGGATACGCAGTATTTT | CASSNGLAGVPDTQYF
NA | TRBJ2-3 | TRBV5-1 | TRBD1 | TGCGCCAGCAGCCAGGAACAGGGGGCGAGGGCAGATACGCAGTATTTT | CASSQEQGARADTQYF
many | TRBJ1-1 | TRBV2 | NA | TGTGCCAGCAGTGAAATGCAGAACACTGAAGCTTTCTTT | CASSEMQNTEAFF
many | TRBJ2-7 | TRBV20-1 | TRBD1 | TGCAGTGCGCCGAGGGGGCGGAGCTCCTACGAGCAGTACTTC | CSAPRGRSSYEQYF
few | TRBJ2-1 | TRBV27 | NA | TGTGCCAGCGGAATGCTGGAGGGCGGCGAGCAGTTCTTC | CASGMLEGGEQFF
many | TRBJ2-1 | TRBV11-2 | NA | TGTGCCAGCAGCCCCTCCTACTACAATGAGCAGTTCTTC | CASSPSYYNEQFF